What follows are 15 T cell receptor beta chains derived from one specimen sequenced in a study of blood T cell repertoires in COVID-19. Profiled with immunoSEQ multiplex PCR; TCRdb holds only in-frame clones, not every one. Among some 25,000 clones listed, roughly 90% were seen once. Material for sequencing was peripheral blood. All receptors come from a man between 65 and 79 years old with acute or convalescent COVID-19.

This clone is judged medium-sized. This sequence joins TRBV18 and TRBJ2-2, with D possibly being TRBD1 (6 bases). The CDR3 extends over 16 amino acids. Trimming took 2 bases from V and 1 from J, leaving 11 bases between them. Germline loops: CDR1 KGHSH, CDR2 LQKENI. CDR3 sequence: CASSPFGQMNTGELFF. DNA for the CDR3: TGTGCCAGCTCACCATTCGGACAGATGAACACCGGGGAGCTGTTTTTT. Combining the CDR3 with reference TRBV18 and TRBJ2-2 gives the whole variable domain NAGVMQNPRHLVRRRGQEARLRCSPMKGHSHVYWYRQLPEEGLKFMVYLQKENIIDESGMPKERFSAEFPKEGPSILRIQQVVRGDSAAYFCASSPFGQMNTGELFFGEGSRLTVL.

The genes are TRBV7-9 and TRBJ1-1; D is uncertain. CDR1 is SEHNR, CDR2 FQNEAQ, per germline (reference sequence). V lost 2 bases, J lost 4 bases, and 8 bases lay in between. The CDR3 runs to 13 residues. The CDR3 is CASSLTRGTEAFF. The CDR3 DNA is TGTGCCAGCAGCTTAACTCGAGGCACTGAAGCTTTCTTT.

The chain has TRBV7-2 and TRBJ2-3; 11 nucleotides line up with TRBD2. After removal of 5 bases from V and 2 bases from J, the junction contained 12 bases not matched to a gene. Germline lookup yields CDR1 SGHTA and CDR2 FQGNSA. This CDR3 is 18 amino acids long. The CDR3 sequence is CASSPDRYSGRATDTQYF. The DNA of the CDR3 is TGTGCCAGCAGCCCCGATCGATATAGCGGGAGGGCCACAGATACGCAGTATTTT. Full variable domain (remainder filled in from reference TRBV7-2 and TRBJ2-3): GAGVSQSPSNKVTEKGKDVELRCDPISGHTALYWYRQSLGQGLEFLIYFQGNSAPDKSGLPSDRFSAERTGGSVSTLTIQRTQQEDSAVYLCASSPDRYSGRATDTQYFGPGTRLTVL.

The chain links TRBV2 to TRBJ1-2, with a weak D call TRBD1 (5 bases). CDR1 is SNHLY, CDR2 FYNNEI, per germline. The CDR3 runs 14 residues. V was shortened by 7 bases and J by 0 bases, with 12 bases between the two germline ends. The CDR3 coding sequence is TGTGCCAGCAAGCAGGGTAACTCTAACTATGGCTACACCTTC. Its protein product is CASKQGNSNYGYTF.

The chain has TRBV7-8 and TRBJ2-1; TRBD2 aligns across 11 bases. Trimming took 5 bases from V and 9 from J; bases not matched to a gene: 9. CDR1 SGHVS and CDR2 FQNEAQ come from the germline V gene. CDR3 length: 15 amino acids. In nucleotides, the CDR3 is TGTGCCAGCAGCCCGGGACTAGCGGAGATCGGTGAGCAGTTCTTC. Amino acid sequence: CASSPGLAEIGEQFF.

The chain employs TRBV4-3 and TRBJ1-1; 9 bases match TRBD1. V shed 1 base, J shed 1 base, and the junction held 1 base outside the gene matches. The CDR3 is 15 amino acids. Germline CDR1 is LGHNA and CDR2 is YSLEER. The CDR3 region is CASSQGQGGNTEAFF. The CDR3 bases are TGCGCCAGCAGCCAAGGACAGGGGGGGAACACTGAAGCTTTCTTT.

The chain has TRBV10-1 and TRBJ2-4; D is possibly TRBD2 (6 bases). Per germline, CDR1 WNHNN and CDR2 SYGVQD (reference sequence). The CDR3 is 16 residues long. Trimming removed 8 bases at V and 4 bases at J, with 21 bases between. In DNA, the CDR3 is TGCGCCAGCTGGTGGGGAATCTTGGGGACTAAAAACATTCAGTACTTC. This gives the protein CASWWGILGTKNIQYF.

This chain joins TRBV7-2 and TRBJ1-4; D uncertain. CDR1 is SGHTA and CDR2 is FQGNSA in the germline V gene. The length of the CDR3 is 13 residues. V dropped 2 bases and J dropped 13 bases, with 14 bases sitting between them. In nucleotides, the CDR3 is TGTGCCAGCAGCTTATGGGAGGGAGAGCGACTGTTTTTT. As protein: CASSLWEGERLFF.

V is TRBV4-3 and J is TRBJ2-1; 9 bases are shared with TRBD2. CDR1 is LGHNA, CDR2 YSLEER, per germline. The V gene end was trimmed by 5 bases and the J gene end by 5 bases; junction bases not matched to a gene: 10. The CDR3 totals 16 residues. For the CDR3, the DNA is TGCGCCAGCAGCGTAGCGCGGGGGGGTGTCGACAATGAGCAGTTCTTC. Translating it yields CASSVARGGVDNEQFF.

The CDR3 sequence: CASSLAVSPTEAFF. The CDR3 nucleotides are TGCGCCAGCAGCTTGGCAGTTTCTCCAACTGAAGCTTTCTTT. The J gene is TRBJ1-1, the V gene TRBV5-1, with D unresolved. The CDR3 extends over 14 amino acids. Trimming cost V 0 bases and J 5 bases, with 11 bases left between them. The germline V gene encodes CDR1 SGHRS and CDR2 YFSETQ.

This chain joins TRBV2 and TRBJ1-2; 7 bases are a match to TRBD1. This CDR3 is 13 amino acids long. Per the germline V gene, CDR1 is SNHLY and CDR2 is FYNNEI. After removal of 3 bases from V and 7 bases from J, the junction contained 5 bases not matched to a gene. The CDR3: CASSDLQGSGYTF. The CDR3 DNA reads TGTGCCAGCAGTGATCTACAGGGGTCTGGCTACACCTTC.

This clone was found a few times. The rearrangement joins TRBV4-3 to TRBJ2-1; perhaps TRBD1 as D (6 bases). In germline, CDR1 is LGHNA, CDR2 YSLEER. Trimming cost V 5 bases and J 9 bases, with 17 bases left between them. The CDR3 is 14 residues long. In nucleotides, the CDR3 is TGCGCCAGCAGCTATTATACCGCAGGGGCTGAGCAGTTCTTC. Residues: CASSYYTAGAEQFF.

V and J are TRBV3-1 (or the pseudogene TRBV3-2) and TRBJ1-6; D call uncertain. Trimming stripped 1 base from V and 6 bases from J, with 10 bases between. CDR3 length: 15 residues. CDR1 and CDR2 (germline): LGHDT, YNNKEL (reference sequence). The CDR3 region has the DNA TGTGCCAGCAGCCAAGTAAGCTCTAGTAATTCACCCCTCCACTTT. It is translated as CASSQVSSSNSPLHF.

The chain combines TRBV7-9 with TRBJ1-4, with D possibly being TRBD1 (6 bases). V shed 6 bases and J shed 8 bases, with 13 bases lying between them. This CDR3 spans 13 amino acids. In germline, CDR1 is SEHNR, CDR2 FQNEAQ (reference sequence). CDR3 DNA sequence: TGTGCCAGCAGTGAACAGGGATGGGAAAAACTGTTTTTT. Translation gives CASSEQGWEKLFF.

The chain joins TRBV9 to TRBJ1-1; D is undetermined. The CDR3 totals 14 residues. The ends were cut back, 1 base at V and 3 bases at J, with 10 bases in the middle. The germline CDR1 and CDR2 sequences are SGDLS and YYNGEE. The CDR3 DNA sequence: TGTGCCAGCAGCGTATTTCCTGCGGACACTGAAGCTTTCTTT. Its protein product is CASSVFPADTEAFF. Together with reference TRBV9 and TRBJ1-1, the CDR3 gives the full variable domain: DSGVTQTPKHLITATGQRVTLRCSPRSGDLSVYWYQQSLDQGLQFLIQYYNGEERAKGNILERFSAQQFPDLHSELNLSSLELGDSALYFCASSVFPADTEAFFGQGTRLTVV.